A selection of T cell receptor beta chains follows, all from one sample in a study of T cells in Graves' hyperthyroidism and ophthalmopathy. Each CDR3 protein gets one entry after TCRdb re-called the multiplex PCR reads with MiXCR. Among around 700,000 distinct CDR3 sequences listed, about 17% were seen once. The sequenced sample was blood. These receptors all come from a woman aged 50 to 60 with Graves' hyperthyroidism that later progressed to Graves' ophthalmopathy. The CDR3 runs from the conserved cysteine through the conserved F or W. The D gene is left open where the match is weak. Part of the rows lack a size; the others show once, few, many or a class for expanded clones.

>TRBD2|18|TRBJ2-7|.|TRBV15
CATSRGVSGGSSSYEQYF
TGTGCCACCAGCAGAGGGGTTAGCGGGGGCTCCAGCTCCTACGAGCAGTACTTC
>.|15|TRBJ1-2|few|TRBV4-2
CASSQDSGTNYGYTF
TGTGCCAGCAGCCAAGATTCTGGGACAAACTATGGCTACACCTTC
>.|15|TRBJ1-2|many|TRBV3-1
CASSQTGANNYGYTF
TGTGCCAGCAGCCAGACAGGCGCTAATAACTATGGCTACACCTTC
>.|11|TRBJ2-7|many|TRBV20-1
CSAPDSYEQYF
TGCAGTGCTCCCGACAGCTACGAGCAGTACTTC
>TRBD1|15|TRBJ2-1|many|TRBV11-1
CASSIQGAMPNEQFF
TGTGCCAGCAGCATCCAGGGGGCTATGCCCAATGAGCAGTTCTTC
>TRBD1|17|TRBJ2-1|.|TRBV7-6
CASSLHPGQGADNEQFF
TGTGCCAGCAGCTTACATCCGGGACAGGGGGCTGACAATGAGCAGTTCTTC
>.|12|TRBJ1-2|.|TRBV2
CASRQQGSGYTF
TGTGCCAGCAGACAACAGGGTAGTGGCTACACCTTC
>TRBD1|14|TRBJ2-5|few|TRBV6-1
CASSRDRVPETQYF
TGTGCCAGCAGTCGAGACAGGGTCCCAGAGACCCAGTACTTC
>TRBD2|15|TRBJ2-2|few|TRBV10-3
CAISAVAGGAGELFF
TGTGCCATCAGTGCGGTAGCGGGGGGCGCCGGGGAGCTGTTTTTT
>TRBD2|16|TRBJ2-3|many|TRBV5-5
CASSPGEGPITDTQYF
TGTGCCAGCAGCCCCGGGGAGGGGCCAATCACAGATACGCAGTATTTT